The 18 T cell receptor beta chains reported below all come from one sample, sequenced in a study of siplizumab effects on memory and regulatory T cells (dated by TCRdb to 2018 to 2020). Libraries were prepared through the immunoSEQ multiplex PCR assay. TCRdb mirrors the immuneACCESS table, restricted to in-frame sequences. Some clones are absent from its copies; in checked studies, under half trace to an unresolved V gene, and the reason for the others is unknown. For this sample there are about 100,000 clones; around 95% appear just once. 0.55% to 0.65% of the sample is taken by the ten largest. The sample comprised Tregs sorted from blood. These receptors were obtained from a human donor in good health.

The chain uses TRBV28 and TRBJ1-5, with TRBD1 as a possible D gene (5 bases). CDR1 MDHEN and CDR2 SYDVKM come from the germline V gene. V gave up 5 bases and J gave up 6 bases, with 20 bases separating them. The CDR3 runs 16 residues. The CDR3 reads CASSLVPQGRRQPQHF. CDR3 nucleotide sequence: TGTGCCAGCAGTCTCGTCCCCCAGGGACGGCGTCAGCCCCAGCATTTT.

In this sample, this clone turned up once. The chain employs TRBV7-8 and TRBJ2-5; TRBD1 aligns across 11 bases. V lost 2 bases and J lost 5; bases outside the gene matches: 19. The germline gives CDR1 SGHVS, CDR2 FQNEAQ. This CDR3 is built from 20 residues. The CDR3 is CASSLPAGTGGIRGTETQYF. In DNA form, the CDR3 reads TGTGCCAGCAGCTTACCTGCCGGGACAGGGGGTATCAGGGGCACGGAGACCCAGTACTTC.

The chain uses TRBV2 and TRBJ2-2; 16 nucleotides match TRBD2. The CDR3 extends over 22 amino acids. J lost 2 bases, V lost 11 bases, and 23 bases had no gene match. Germline CDR1 is SNHLY and CDR2 is FYNNEI. Written as DNA, the CDR3 is TGTGCCCCTCGAACTCTGGGGGCCACAGGGACTAGCGGGAGGGCCAACACCGGGGAGCTGTTTTTT. This translates into CAPRTLGATGTSGRANTGELFF.

This sequence joins TRBV6-6 and TRBJ1-4; D is ambiguous. Germline assignment: CDR1 MNHNY and CDR2 SVGAGI (reference sequence). The CDR3 is 16 amino acids. V lost 2 bases and J lost 2, with 12 bases in between. The CDR3 DNA sequence: TGTGCCAGCAGTTACGGGGTAATAGCGACTAATGAAAAACTGTTTTTT. Translated: CASSYGVIATNEKLFF.

V and J are TRBV6-5 and TRBJ1-1; TRBD1 is a possible D gene (6 bases). CDR1 and CDR2 from the germline V gene are MNHEY and SVGAGI. The CDR3 has 14 residues. V lost 4 bases and J 4 bases, leaving 13 bases between the germline ends. The CDR3 sequence is CASSFEGESTEAFF. CDR3 bases: TGTGCCAGCAGTTTTGAGGGGGAGAGCACTGAAGCTTTCTTT.

The chain combines TRBV6-5 with TRBJ2-7, with D uncertain. The CDR3 consists of 13 residues. V was cut by 0 bases and J by 7 bases, with 10 bases left in between. CDR1 is MNHEY, CDR2 SVGAGI, per germline. CDR3 amino acids: CASSYSGALEQYF. The CDR3 region has the DNA TGTGCCAGCAGTTACTCGGGTGCTCTGGAGCAGTACTTC.

The chain joins TRBV4-1 to TRBJ1-1; D is undetermined. Deletions cut 5 bases from V and 0 bases from J, with 13 bases between. Germline lookup yields CDR1 MGHRA and CDR2 YSYEKL. CDR3 length: 15 amino acids. CDR3 sequence reads: CASSTRHGMNTEAFF. The DNA for the CDR3 is TGCGCCAGCAGCACGCGACATGGTATGAACACTGAAGCTTTCTTT.

The V gene is TRBV7-3, the J gene TRBJ2-1, with 16 bases fitting TRBD2. Germline V gives CDR1 SGHTA, CDR2 FQGTGA. The V segment lost 2 bases and the J segment 8 bases; nucleotides outside the gene matches: 6. This CDR3 has 17 amino acids. The CDR3 bases are TGTGCCAGCAGCTTACTCCCGGGACTAGCGGGAGGGTATGAGCAGTTCTTC. Translation: CASSLLPGLAGGYEQFF.

The chain employs TRBV7-6 and TRBJ2-3; D is unresolved. CDR3 size: 12 residues. Trimming pared 5 bases from V and 1 base from J, leaving 4 bases between. Germline CDR1 SGHVS, CDR2 FNYEAQ. CDR3 coding DNA: TGTGCCAGCAGCCCACGCACAGATACGCAGTATTTT. This codes for CASSPRTDTQYF. The whole variable domain, remainder taken from reference TRBV7-6 and TRBJ2-3, is GAGVSQSPRYKVTKRGQDVALRCDPISGHVSLYWYRQALGQGPEFLTYFNYEAQQDKSGLPNDRFSAERPEGSISTLTIQRTEQRDSAMYRCASSPRTDTQYFGPGTRLTVL.

The chain links TRBV5-4 to TRBJ2-3, with D perhaps TRBD2 (5 bases). The CDR3 sequence is 15 residues long. From germline, CDR1 is SGHNT and CDR2 YYREEE (reference sequence). The ends were cut back, 2 bases at V and 0 bases at J, with 10 bases in the middle. The chain's CDR3 is CASSFGRASTDTQYF. DNA for the CDR3: TGTGCCAGCAGCTTTGGGCGGGCCAGCACAGATACGCAGTATTTT.

The CDR3 nucleotides are TGTGCCAGCAGCCACACTAGCGGGGTCTACAATGAGCAGTTCTTC. This gives the protein CASSHTSGVYNEQFF. The chain couples TRBV6-4 to TRBJ2-1; TRBD2 agrees at 10 bases. There are 15 residues in the CDR3. Per the germline V gene, CDR1 is MRHNA and CDR2 is SNTAGT. V shed 6 bases and J 3 bases; nucleotides not matched to a gene: 5.

The chain couples TRBV7-9 to TRBJ1-4; D is possibly TRBD1 (5 bases). Trimming pared 8 bases from V and 3 bases from J, leaving 7 bases between. Germline CDR1 SEHNR, CDR2 FQNEAQ (reference sequence). There are 12 residues in the CDR3. Written as DNA, the CDR3 is TGTGCCAGCCGACAGCCTAATGAAAAACTGTTTTTT. Protein product: CASRQPNEKLFF. The full variable domain, rest sourced from reference TRBV7-9 and TRBJ1-4, is DTGVSQNPRHKITKRGQNVTFRCDPISEHNRLYWYRQTLGQGPEFLTYFQNEAQLEKSRLLSDRFSAERPKGSFSTLEIQRTEQGDSAMYLCASRQPNEKLFFGSGTQLSVL.

The chain uses TRBV7-9 and TRBJ1-2; 9 bases align to TRBD1. Trimming removed 6 bases from V and 4 bases from J; junction bases left unmatched: 9. CDR3 length equals 15 residues. Germline V gene sequence: CDR1 SEHNR, CDR2 FQNEAQ (reference sequence). The CDR3 spells CASRPAGTGFYGYTF. In DNA form, the CDR3 reads TGTGCCAGCAGACCCGCCGGGACAGGGTTCTATGGCTACACCTTC.

The chain carries TRBV28 and TRBJ1-1; the D is unclear. Germline CDR1 MDHEN, CDR2 SYDVKM. The V and J ends lost 10 bases and 7 bases respectively, with 16 bases between them. This CDR3 spans 12 amino acids. The CDR3 loop is CATGLGPREAFF. The CDR3 DNA is TGTGCCACGGGCTTAGGGCCACGTGAAGCTTTCTTT.

V gene TRBV2 combines with J gene TRBJ1-5, with D possibly TRBD1 on 5 matching bases. The CDR3 contains 14 residues. Germline CDR1 SNHLY, CDR2 FYNNEI. V was cut by 3 bases and J by 10 bases, with 16 bases left in between. The CDR3 DNA follows: TGTGCCAGCAGTGACCGCGGGACGTTTCACCCCCAGCATTTT. Its protein is CASSDRGTFHPQHF.

The sample holds one count of this clone. This sequence joins TRBV20-1 and TRBJ1-1; the D is unclear. Trimming took 7 bases from V and 1 from J, leaving 7 bases between them. Germline V lookup: CDR1 DFQATT, CDR2 SNEGSKA (reference sequence). The length of the CDR3 is 11 residues. Written as DNA, the CDR3 is TGCAGTGGAAGACAGAACACTGAAGCTTTCTTT. The encoded protein is CSGRQNTEAFF.

CDR3 nucleotide sequence: TGTGCCAGCAGTGTCCGGCAGGGTAGTAATCAGCCCCAGCATTTT. This sequence encodes CASSVRQGSNQPQHF. The chain joins TRBV2 to TRBJ1-5; D perhaps matches TRBD1 (5 bases). V lost 4 bases to trimming and J lost 4 bases, with 14 bases between them. The CDR3 totals 15 residues. From germline, CDR1 is SNHLY and CDR2 FYNNEI.

The gene calls are TRBV11-2 and TRBJ2-7; D ambiguous. V was cut by 0 bases and J by 0 bases, with 6 bases left in between. CDR3 length equals 14 residues. Germline lookup yields CDR1 SGHAT and CDR2 FQNNGV. CDR3 in DNA: TGTGCCAGCAGCTTAGACAGGAGCTCCTACGAGCAGTACTTC. Translated, it gives CASSLDRSSYEQYF.